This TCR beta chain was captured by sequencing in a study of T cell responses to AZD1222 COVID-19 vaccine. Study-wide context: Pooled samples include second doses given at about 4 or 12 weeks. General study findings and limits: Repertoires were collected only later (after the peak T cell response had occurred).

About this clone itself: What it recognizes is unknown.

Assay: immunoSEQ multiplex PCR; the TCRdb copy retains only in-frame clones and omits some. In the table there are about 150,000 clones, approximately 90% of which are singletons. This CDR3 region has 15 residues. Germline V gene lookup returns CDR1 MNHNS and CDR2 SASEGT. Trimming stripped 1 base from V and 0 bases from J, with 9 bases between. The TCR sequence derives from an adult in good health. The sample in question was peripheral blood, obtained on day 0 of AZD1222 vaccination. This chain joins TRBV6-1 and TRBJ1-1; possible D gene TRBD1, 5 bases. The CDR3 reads CASSEGEGMNTEAFF. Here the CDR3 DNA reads TGTGCCAGCAGTGAAGGTGAGGGGATGAACACTGAAGCTTTCTTT.